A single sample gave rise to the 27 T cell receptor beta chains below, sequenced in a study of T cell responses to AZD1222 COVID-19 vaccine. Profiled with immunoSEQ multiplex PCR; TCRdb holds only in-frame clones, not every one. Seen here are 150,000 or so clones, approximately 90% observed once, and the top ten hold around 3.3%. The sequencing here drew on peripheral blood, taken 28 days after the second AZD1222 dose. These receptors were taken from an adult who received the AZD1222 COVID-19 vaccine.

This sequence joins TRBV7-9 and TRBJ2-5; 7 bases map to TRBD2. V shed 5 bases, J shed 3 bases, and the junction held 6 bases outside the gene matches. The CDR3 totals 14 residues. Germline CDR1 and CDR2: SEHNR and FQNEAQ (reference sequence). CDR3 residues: CASSLTSPKETQYF. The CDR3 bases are TGTGCCAGCAGCCTGACTAGCCCAAAAGAGACCCAGTACTTC.

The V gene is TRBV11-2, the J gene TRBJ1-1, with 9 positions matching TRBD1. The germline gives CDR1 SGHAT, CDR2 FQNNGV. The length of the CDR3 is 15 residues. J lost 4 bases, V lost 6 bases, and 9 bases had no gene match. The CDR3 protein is CASSVQGAGGTEAFF. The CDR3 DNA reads TGTGCCAGCAGTGTACAGGGGGCTGGCGGCACTGAAGCTTTCTTT.

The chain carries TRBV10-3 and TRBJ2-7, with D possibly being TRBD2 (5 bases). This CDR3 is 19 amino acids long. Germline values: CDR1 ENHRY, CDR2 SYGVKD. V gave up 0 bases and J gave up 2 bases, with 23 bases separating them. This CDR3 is CAISESVYIARPSTYEQYF. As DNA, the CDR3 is TGTGCCATCAGTGAGTCTGTTTATATAGCGCGACCGTCAACCTACGAGCAGTACTTC.

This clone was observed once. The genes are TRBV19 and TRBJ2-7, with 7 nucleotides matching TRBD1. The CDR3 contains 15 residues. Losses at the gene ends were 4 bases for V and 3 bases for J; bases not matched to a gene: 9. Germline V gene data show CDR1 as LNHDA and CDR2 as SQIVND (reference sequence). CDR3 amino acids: CASSKGATGIYEQYF. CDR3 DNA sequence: TGTGCCAGTAGTAAGGGGGCGACAGGGATCTACGAGCAGTACTTC.

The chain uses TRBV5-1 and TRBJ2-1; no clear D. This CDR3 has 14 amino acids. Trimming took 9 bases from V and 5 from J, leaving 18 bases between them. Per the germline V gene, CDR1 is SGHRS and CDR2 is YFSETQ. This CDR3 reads CATHDGQSHNEQFF. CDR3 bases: TGCGCCACCCATGACGGGCAAAGCCACAATGAGCAGTTCTTC. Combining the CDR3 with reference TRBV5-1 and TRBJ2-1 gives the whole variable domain KAGVTQTPRYLIKTRGQQVTLSCSPISGHRSVSWYQQTPGQGLQFLFEYFSETQRNKGNFPGRFSGRQFSNSRSEMNVSTLELGDSALYLCATHDGQSHNEQFFGPGTRLTVL.

The CDR3: CATSDLMTGGEETQYF. CDR3 sequence (DNA): TGTGCCACCAGTGATTTGATGACAGGGGGAGAAGAGACCCAGTACTTC. This chain connects TRBV24-1 to TRBJ2-5; 9 bases map to TRBD1. V lost 0 bases and J lost 3; bases outside the gene matches: 4. Germline assignment: CDR1 KGHDR and CDR2 SFDVKD. This CDR3 spans 16 amino acids.

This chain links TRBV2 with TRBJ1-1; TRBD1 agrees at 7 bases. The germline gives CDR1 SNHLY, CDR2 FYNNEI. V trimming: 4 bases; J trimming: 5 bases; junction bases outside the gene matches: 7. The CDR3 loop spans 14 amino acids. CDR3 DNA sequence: TGTGCCAGCAGTGTCGACAGGGCCGGGACTGAAGCTTTCTTT. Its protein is CASSVDRAGTEAFF.

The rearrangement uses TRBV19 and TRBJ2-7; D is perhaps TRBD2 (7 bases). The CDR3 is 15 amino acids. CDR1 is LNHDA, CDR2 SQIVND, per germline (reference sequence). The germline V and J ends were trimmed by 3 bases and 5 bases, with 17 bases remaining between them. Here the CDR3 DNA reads TGTGCCAGTAGTATCTCCGGGGGGCCCCCCAACGAGCAGTACTTC. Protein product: CASSISGGPPNEQYF.

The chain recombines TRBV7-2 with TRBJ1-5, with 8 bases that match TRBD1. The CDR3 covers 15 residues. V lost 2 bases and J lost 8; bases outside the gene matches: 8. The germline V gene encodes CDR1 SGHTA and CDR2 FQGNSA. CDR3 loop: CASSLRGQGAEPQHF. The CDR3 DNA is TGTGCCAGCAGCTTAAGGGGCCAGGGGGCTGAGCCCCAGCATTTT.

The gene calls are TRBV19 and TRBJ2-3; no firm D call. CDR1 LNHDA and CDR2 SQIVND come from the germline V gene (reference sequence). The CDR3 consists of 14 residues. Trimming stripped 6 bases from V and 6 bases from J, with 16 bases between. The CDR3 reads CASSPRARQDTQYF. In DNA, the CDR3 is TGTGCCAGTAGCCCTAGAGCGAGGCAGGATACGCAGTATTTT.

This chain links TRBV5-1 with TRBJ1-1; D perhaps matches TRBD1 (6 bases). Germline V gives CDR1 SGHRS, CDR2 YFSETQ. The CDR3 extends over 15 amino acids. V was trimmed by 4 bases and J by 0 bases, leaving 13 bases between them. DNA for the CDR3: TGCGCCAGCAGCCGGACGACAGGACTGAACACTGAAGCTTTCTTT. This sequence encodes CASSRTTGLNTEAFF.

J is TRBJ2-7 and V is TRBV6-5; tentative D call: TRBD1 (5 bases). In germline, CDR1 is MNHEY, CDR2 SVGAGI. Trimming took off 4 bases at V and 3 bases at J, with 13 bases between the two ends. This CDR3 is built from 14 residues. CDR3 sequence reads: CASSSRGQGYEQYF. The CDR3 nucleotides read TGTGCCAGCAGTTCCCGAGGTCAGGGCTACGAGCAGTACTTC.

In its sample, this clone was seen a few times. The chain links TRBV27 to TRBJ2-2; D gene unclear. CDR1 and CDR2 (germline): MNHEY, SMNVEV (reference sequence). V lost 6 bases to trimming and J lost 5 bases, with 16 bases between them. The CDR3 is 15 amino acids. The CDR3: CASSRTPELTGELFF. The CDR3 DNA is TGTGCCAGCAGCAGAACCCCGGAACTTACCGGGGAGCTGTTTTTT.

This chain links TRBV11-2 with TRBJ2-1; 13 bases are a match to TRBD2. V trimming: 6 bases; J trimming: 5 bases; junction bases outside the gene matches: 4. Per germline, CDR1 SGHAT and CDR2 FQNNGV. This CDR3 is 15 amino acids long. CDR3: CASRGLAGDNNEQFF. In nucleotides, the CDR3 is TGTGCCAGCAGAGGACTAGCGGGAGATAACAATGAGCAGTTCTTC.

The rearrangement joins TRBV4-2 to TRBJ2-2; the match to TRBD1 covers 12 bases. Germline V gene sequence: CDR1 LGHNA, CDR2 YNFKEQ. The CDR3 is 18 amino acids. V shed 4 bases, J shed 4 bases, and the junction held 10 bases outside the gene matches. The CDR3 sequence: CASSLNPGQGAFTGELFF. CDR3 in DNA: TGTGCCAGCAGCCTAAACCCGGGACAGGGGGCTTTCACCGGGGAGCTGTTTTTT.

The CDR3 loop reads CARSLSCGRLGTYNEQFF. The CDR3 DNA reads TGTGCCAGAAGCTTATCGTGCGGGCGCCTTGGGACCTACAATGAGCAGTTCTTC. This chain joins TRBV5-3 and TRBJ2-1; TRBD2 is a possible D gene (5 bases). TRBV5-3 is assigned to the ORF class and has an uncertain function. V was pared by 2 bases and J by 2 bases, with 20 bases between. This CDR3 region has 18 residues.

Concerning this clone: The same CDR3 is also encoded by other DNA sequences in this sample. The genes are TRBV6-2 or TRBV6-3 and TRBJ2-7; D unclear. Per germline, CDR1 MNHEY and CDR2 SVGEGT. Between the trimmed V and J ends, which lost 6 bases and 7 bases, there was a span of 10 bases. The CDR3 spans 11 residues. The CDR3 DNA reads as TGTGCCAGCAGCCGTCCGGGTGAGCAGTACTTC. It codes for CASSRPGEQYF.

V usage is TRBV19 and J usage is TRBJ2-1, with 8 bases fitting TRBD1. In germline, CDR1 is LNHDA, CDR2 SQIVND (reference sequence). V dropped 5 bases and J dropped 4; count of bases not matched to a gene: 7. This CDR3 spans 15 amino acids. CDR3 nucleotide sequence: TGTGCCAGTAGTTCAAACAGGGGGTCTTACAATGAGCAGTTCTTC. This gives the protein CASSSNRGSYNEQFF.

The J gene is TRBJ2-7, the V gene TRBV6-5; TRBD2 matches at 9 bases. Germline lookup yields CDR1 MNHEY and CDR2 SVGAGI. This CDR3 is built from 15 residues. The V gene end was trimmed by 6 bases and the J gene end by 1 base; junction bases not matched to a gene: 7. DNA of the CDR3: TGTGCCAGCAGCAGCCGTCTAGCGGGGTCCTACGAGCAGTACTTC. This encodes CASSSRLAGSYEQYF.

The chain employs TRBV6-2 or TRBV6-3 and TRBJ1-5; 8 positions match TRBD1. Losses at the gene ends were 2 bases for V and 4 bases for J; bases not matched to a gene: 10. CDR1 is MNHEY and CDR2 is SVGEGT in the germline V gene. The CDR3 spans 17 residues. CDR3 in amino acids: CASSYDPWTGWNQPQHF. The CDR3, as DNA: TGTGCCAGCAGTTACGACCCTTGGACAGGGTGGAATCAGCCCCAGCATTTT.

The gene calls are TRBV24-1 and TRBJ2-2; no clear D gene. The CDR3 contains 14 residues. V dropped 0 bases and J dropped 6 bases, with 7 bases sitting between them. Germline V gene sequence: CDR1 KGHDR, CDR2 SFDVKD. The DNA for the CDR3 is TGTGCCACCAGTGATTTGTGGGATTCCGGGGAGCTGTTTTTT. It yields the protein CATSDLWDSGELFF.

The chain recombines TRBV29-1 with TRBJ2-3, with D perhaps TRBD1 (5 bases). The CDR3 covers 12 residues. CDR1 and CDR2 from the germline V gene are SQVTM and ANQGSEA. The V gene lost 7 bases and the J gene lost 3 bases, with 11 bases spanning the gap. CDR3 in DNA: TGCAGCGCCAGGGTATTGACAGATACGCAGTATTTT. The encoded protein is CSARVLTDTQYF.

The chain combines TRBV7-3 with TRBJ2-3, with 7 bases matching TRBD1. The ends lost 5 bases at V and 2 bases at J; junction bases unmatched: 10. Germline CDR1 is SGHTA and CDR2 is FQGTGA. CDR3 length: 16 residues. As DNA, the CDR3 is TGTGCCAGCAGCCCACGGGCAGGGGGTTTCACAGATACGCAGTATTTT. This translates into CASSPRAGGFTDTQYF.

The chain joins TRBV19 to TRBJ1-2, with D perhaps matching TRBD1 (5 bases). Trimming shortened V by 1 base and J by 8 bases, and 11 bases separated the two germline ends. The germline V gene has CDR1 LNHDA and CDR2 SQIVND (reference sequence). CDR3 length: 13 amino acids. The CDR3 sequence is CASSIVTVGGYTF. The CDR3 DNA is TGTGCCAGTAGTATAGTGACAGTTGGAGGCTACACCTTC.

CDR3 sequence: CASSYSLRVAEAFF. The CDR3 DNA reads as TGTGCCAGCAGTTACTCGCTGAGGGTGGCTGAAGCTTTCTTT. The chain uses TRBV6-5 and TRBJ1-1; D gene unclear. CDR3 length: 14 residues. Germline V gene lookup returns CDR1 MNHEY and CDR2 SVGAGI. V lost 0 bases, J lost 6 bases, and 11 bases lay in between.

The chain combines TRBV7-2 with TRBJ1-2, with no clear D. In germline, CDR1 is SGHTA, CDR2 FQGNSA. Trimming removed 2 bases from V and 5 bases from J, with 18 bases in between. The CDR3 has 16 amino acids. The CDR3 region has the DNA TGTGCCAGCAGCTTAAGTCAGCTCGCCTGGGGTTATGGCTACACCTTC. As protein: CASSLSQLAWGYGYTF.

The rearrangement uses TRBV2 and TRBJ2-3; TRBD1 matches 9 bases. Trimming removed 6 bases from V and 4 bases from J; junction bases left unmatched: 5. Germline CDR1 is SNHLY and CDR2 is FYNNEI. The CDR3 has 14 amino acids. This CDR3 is CASRTTGGSDTQYF. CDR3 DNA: TGTGCCAGCAGAACGACAGGGGGGTCAGATACGCAGTATTTT.